This T cell receptor beta chain was identified in a study of T-cell reconstitution after alpha-beta-depleted transplantation in children. Unique molecular identifiers were incorporated during preparation of the TCRbeta library. Via MiXCR, TCRdb re-called the PCR reads, giving one row per CDR3 protein. The data show about 110,000 distinct CDR3 sequences, 5.5% to 6.5% seen once. The germline gives CDR1 SGHVS, CDR2 FQNEAQ. This CDR3 is built from 14 residues. V shed 0 bases, J shed 9 bases, and the junction held 5 bases outside the gene matches. In this sample, this clonotype turned up a few times. The TCR originated in a male patient aged 2-9 years who had a stem cell transplant for acute lymphoblastic leukemia, so the T cells may come from the graft donor. The source was PBMCs, mostly from graft donor cells, collected 360 days after TCRalphabeta/CD19-depleted stem cell transplant. V is TRBV7-8 and J is TRBJ2-1, with TRBD2 matching 7 bases. DNA for the CDR3: TGTGCCAGCAGCTTAGCCGGGGAGGGGCGTGAGCAGTTCTTC. This gives the protein CASSLAGEGREQFF.